Each of the 12 T cell receptor beta chains below was sequenced from the same sample in a study of graft-versus-host responses after intestinal transplantation. Measured with immunoSEQ multiplex PCR; TCRdb has only the in-frame clones, and not every one. The sample yields roughly 40,000 clones, about 89% seen once. The sequencing used PBMCs, collected 300 to 320 days after intestinal transplant. The receptors shown here come from a human patient who received an intestinal transplant, so some T cells may come from the graft donor.

For this clone: Other DNA variants within this sample encode the same CDR3. This chain uses TRBV18 with TRBJ2-5; D may match TRBD1 or TRBD2 (5 bases each). The V end lost 2 bases, the J end lost 2 bases, and 9 bases lay between the germline ends. CDR3 length equals 14 residues. CDR1 KGHSH and CDR2 LQKENI come from the germline V gene. CDR3 in DNA: TGTGCCAGCTCACCAGGAGGACAACAAGAGACCCAGTACTTC. It yields the protein CASSPGGQQETQYF.

The J gene is TRBJ2-3, the V gene TRBV25-1, with D tentatively TRBD1 (5 bases). This CDR3 comprises 13 residues. Trimming shortened V by 5 bases and J by 5 bases, and 11 bases separated the two germline ends. Per the germline V gene, CDR1 is MGHDK and CDR2 is SYGVNS. The CDR3 nucleotides are TGTGCCAGCAGTCGAGGAAGGGGAGATACGCAGTATTTT. Protein sequence: CASSRGRGDTQYF. The complete variable domain, with remaining parts taken from reference TRBV25-1 and TRBJ2-3, reads EADIYQTPRYLVIGTGKKITLECSQTMGHDKMYWYQQDPGMELHLIHYSYGVNSTEKGDLSSESTVSRIRTEHFPLTLESARPSHTSQYLCASSRGRGDTQYFGPGTRLTVL.

The chain carries TRBV7-9 and TRBJ2-7, with 12 bases that match TRBD2. Germline values: CDR1 SEHNR, CDR2 FQNEAQ (reference sequence). After removal of 5 bases from V and 3 bases from J, the junction contained 11 bases not matched to a gene. The CDR3 loop spans 17 amino acids. The CDR3 here is CASSLAAGLAGRYEQYF. The CDR3 DNA is TGTGCCAGCAGCCTCGCGGCGGGACTAGCGGGCCGCTACGAGCAGTACTTC.

This chain connects TRBV4-1 to TRBJ1-6; D remains ambiguous. The germline V and J ends were trimmed by 3 bases and 6 bases, with 15 bases remaining between them. CDR3 length: 16 amino acids. The V gene's germline CDR1 is MGHRA and CDR2 YSYEKL. As DNA, the CDR3 is TGCGCCAGCAGCCACCCTTGGGGAGGTCGTAATTCACCCCTCCACTTT. It translates to CASSHPWGGRNSPLHF.

This clone has just one count. V and J are TRBV28 and TRBJ2-7; D uncertain. Germline CDR1 reads MDHEN; CDR2 reads SYDVKM. The germline V and J ends were trimmed by 5 bases and 4 bases, with 15 bases remaining between them. CDR3 length: 14 residues. The CDR3 sequence: CASSPPGSYYEQYF. The CDR3 nucleotides read TGTGCCAGCAGTCCTCCCGGGTCCTATTACGAGCAGTACTTC.

The V call is TRBV6-5, the J call TRBJ2-7; TRBD1 is a possible D gene (8 bases). Looked up from germline, CDR1 is MNHEY and CDR2 is SVGAGI. V shed 8 bases and J shed 6 bases, with 20 bases lying between them. This CDR3 has 14 residues. This chain's CDR3 is CASCSGTGVSEQYF. The DNA of the CDR3 is TGTGCCAGCTGCAGCGGGACAGGTGTCTCCGAGCAGTACTTC.

This chain connects TRBV6-1 to TRBJ2-5, with 9 bases fitting TRBD2. CDR3 length: 14 amino acids. The trim removed 7 bases at V and 3 bases at J, leaving 6 bases unmatched. Germline-derived CDR1 and CDR2 are MNHNS and SASEGT. The CDR3 loop is CASKRGELKETQYF. The CDR3 DNA is TGTGCCAGCAAGCGGGGGGAATTGAAAGAGACCCAGTACTTC.

V usage is TRBV4-1 and J usage is TRBJ1-4; D call uncertain. Germline loops: CDR1 MGHRA, CDR2 YSYEKL. V lost 3 bases and J lost 7, with 15 bases in between. The CDR3 is made up of 15 amino acids. In DNA form, the CDR3 reads TGCGCCAGCAGCCATCTCGGTATGTTGAGTGAAAAACTGTTTTTT. It translates to CASSHLGMLSEKLFF.

This rearrangement joins TRBV19 to TRBJ1-1; no definite D call. Germline CDR1 is LNHDA and CDR2 is SQIVND (reference sequence). Trimming shortened V by 1 base and J by 8 bases, and 14 bases separated the two germline ends. The length of the CDR3 is 14 residues. CDR3 amino acids: CASSIVLRRLEAFF. CDR3 coding DNA: TGTGCCAGTAGTATAGTACTAAGGCGCTTAGAAGCTTTCTTT.

The chain carries TRBV6-5 and TRBJ2-2; tentatively, D is TRBD1 or TRBD2 (6 bases each). This CDR3 has 13 amino acids. Trimming removed 6 bases from V and 6 bases from J, with 11 bases in between. The V gene's germline CDR1 is MNHEY and CDR2 SVGAGI. The CDR3 is CASRKGGAGELFF. CDR3 nucleotide sequence: TGTGCCAGCAGAAAGGGGGGAGCCGGGGAGCTGTTTTTT.

V gene TRBV6-4 combines with J gene TRBJ2-7, with 8 positions matching TRBD1. CDR1 is MRHNA and CDR2 is SNTAGT in the germline V gene. V lost 4 bases to trimming and J lost 3 bases; unmatched junction nucleotides: 5. This CDR3 spans 14 amino acids. DNA of the CDR3: TGTGCCAGCAGTGTCAGGGGGCGATACTACGAGCAGTACTTC. This sequence encodes CASSVRGRYYEQYF.

This chain uses TRBV5-1 with TRBJ2-3; D not resolved. This CDR3 comprises 14 residues. Trimming stripped 5 bases from V and 0 bases from J, with 10 bases between. The germline V gene encodes CDR1 SGHRS and CDR2 YFSETQ. CDR3 amino acids: CASSPPESTDTQYF. The DNA of the CDR3 is TGCGCCAGCAGTCCCCCAGAGAGCACAGATACGCAGTATTTT.